The 27 T cell receptor beta chains listed next were all sequenced from one sample in a study of blood T cell repertoires in COVID-19. Clones were sequenced by immunoSEQ multiplex PCR, and TCRdb holds only the in-frame ones, with some missing. The sample holds 380,000 or so clones, approximately 89% seen once. Sequenced material: PBMCs or T cells enriched from blood (not recorded which). The source of these receptors is a man aged 25 to 40 who had recovered from COVID-19.

The V gene is TRBV28, the J gene TRBJ1-6; TRBD1 matches 9 bases. V lost 4 bases, J lost 10 bases, and 8 bases stayed unmatched. There are 15 residues in the CDR3. CDR1 and CDR2 from the germline V gene are MDHEN and SYDVKM. CDR3 coding DNA: TGTGCCAGCAGTTCCGGGACAGGGATGGTCTCACCCCTCCACTTT. Its translation: CASSSGTGMVSPLHF.

The V call is TRBV7-2, the J call TRBJ2-7; D is unresolved. This CDR3 is built from 15 residues. Germline assignment: CDR1 SGHTA and CDR2 FQGNSA. Trimming shortened V by 1 base and J by 1 base, and 11 bases separated the two germline ends. CDR3 in amino acids: CASSLDSTNSYEQYF. In DNA, the CDR3 is TGTGCCAGCAGCTTAGATTCCACAAATTCCTACGAGCAGTACTTC.

V usage is TRBV5-6 and J usage is TRBJ2-1; the D gene is possibly TRBD2 (6 bases). The CDR3 is made up of 14 amino acids. The V end lost 4 bases, the J end lost 8 bases, and 16 bases lay between the germline ends. The germline CDR1 and CDR2 sequences are SGHDT and YYEEEE. The chain's CDR3 is CASSHRGIPDEQFF. CDR3 DNA: TGTGCCAGCAGCCACCGGGGGATTCCAGATGAGCAGTTCTTC.

The chain employs TRBV6-5 and TRBJ2-7, with D tentatively TRBD1 (5 bases). Germline V gene lookup returns CDR1 MNHEY and CDR2 SVGAGI. The CDR3 is 15 amino acids. V lost 2 bases and J 4 bases, leaving 15 bases between the germline ends. The CDR3 is CASSYRAGLLYEQYF. CDR3 DNA sequence: TGTGCCAGCAGTTACCGGGCAGGGCTTCTGTACGAGCAGTACTTC.

The chain combines TRBV9 with TRBJ2-4; D may be TRBD1 (6 bases). With 0 bases removed from V and 0 bases from J, the gap between germline ends came to 13 bases. Germline lookup yields CDR1 SGDLS and CDR2 YYNGEE. The CDR3 is 17 residues long. This chain's CDR3 is CASSVGGHLLAKNIQYF. The CDR3 coding sequence is TGTGCCAGCAGCGTAGGGGGACACCTCCTAGCCAAAAACATTCAGTACTTC.

This chain connects TRBV27 to TRBJ1-1, with 9 positions matching TRBD1. J gave up 4 bases and V 3 bases, and 9 bases lay outside the gene matches. Per the germline V gene, CDR1 is MNHEY and CDR2 is SMNVEV (reference sequence). The CDR3 loop spans 16 amino acids. This CDR3 reads CASSFVSSTGGTEAFF. In DNA form, the CDR3 reads TGTGCCAGCAGTTTCGTCTCCTCGACAGGGGGCACTGAAGCTTTCTTT.

The CDR3 reads CASSSREGIDTF. The CDR3 region has the DNA TGTGCCAGCAGTTCAAGGGAGGGGATTGACACCTTC. The chain employs TRBV12-3 or TRBV12-4 and TRBJ1-2, with D maybe TRBD1 (5 bases). Trimming removed 4 bases at V and 12 bases at J, with 15 bases between. This CDR3 region has 12 residues.

The chain couples TRBV11-2 to TRBJ2-2; a weak D match, TRBD2 (6 bases). The CDR3 spans 15 residues. Germline V gene lookup returns CDR1 SGHAT and CDR2 FQNNGV. Trimming took 6 bases from V and 0 from J, leaving 11 bases between them. CDR3 coding DNA: TGTGCCAGCAGTCGGGGGACCTCGAACACCGGGGAGCTGTTTTTT. Translating gives CASSRGTSNTGELFF.

This chain connects TRBV6-6 to TRBJ1-1; D ambiguous. The CDR3 spans 13 residues. The germline CDR1 and CDR2 sequences are MNHNY and SVGAGI (reference sequence). Trimming left V 5 bases short and J 1 base short, with 8 bases between. The CDR3 DNA reads TGTGCCAGCAGTATACAAGAGAACACTGAAGCTTTCTTT. Protein: CASSIQENTEAFF.

The rearrangement joins TRBV19 to TRBJ1-2, with 9 bases matching TRBD1. V shed 4 bases and J 7 bases; nucleotides not matched to a gene: 10. The CDR3 loop spans 15 amino acids. Germline CDR1 reads LNHDA; CDR2 reads SQIVND (reference sequence). CDR3 nucleotides: TGTGCCAGTAGTACAGTGACAGGGGGTTCGGGTGGCTACACCTTC. Translating it yields CASSTVTGGSGGYTF.

The V call is TRBV12-3 or TRBV12-4, the J call TRBJ2-1; 7 bases are a match to TRBD1. This CDR3 region has 12 residues. V shed 3 bases, J shed 10 bases, and the junction held 3 bases outside the gene matches. CDR3: CASSFLTGEQFF. As DNA, the CDR3 is TGTGCCAGCAGTTTCCTGACAGGGGAGCAGTTCTTC.

On this clone itself: A junction end diverges from the germline sequence, so it may reflect a read error. The V and J genes are TRBV12-3 or TRBV12-4 and TRBJ2-7; D is unresolved. This CDR3 spans 11 amino acids. The CDR3: CASSFSHEQYF. DNA of the CDR3: TGTGCCAGCAGTTTCTCCCACGAGCAGTACTTC.

This clone was seen just once. This rearrangement joins TRBV3-1 (or the pseudogene TRBV3-2) to TRBJ1-1; TRBD1 matches 10 bases. V was clipped by 8 bases and J by 0 bases; unmatched bases: 9. The length of the CDR3 is 16 residues. Per germline, CDR1 LGHDT and CDR2 YNNKEL (reference sequence). The CDR3: CASAGDRGPLNTEAFF. The DNA for the CDR3 is TGTGCCAGCGCGGGAGACAGGGGGCCGTTGAACACTGAAGCTTTCTTT.

The rearrangement uses TRBV7-3 and TRBJ1-1, with D maybe TRBD1 (5 bases). Germline V gene lookup returns CDR1 SGHTA and CDR2 FQGTGA. CDR3 size: 15 residues. The ends were cut back, 1 base at V and 4 bases at J, with 13 bases in the middle. This CDR3 reads CASSLRSREATEAFF. The CDR3, as DNA: TGTGCCAGCAGCTTAAGAAGCAGGGAGGCCACTGAAGCTTTCTTT. Using reference TRBV7-3 and TRBJ1-1 for the parts outside the CDR3, the full variable domain is GAGVSQTPSNKVTEKGKYVELRCDPISGHTALYWYRQSLGQGPEFLIYFQGTGAADDSGLPNDRFFAVRPEGSVSTLKIQRTERGDSAVYLCASSLRSREATEAFFGQGTRLTVV.

The genes are TRBV7-9 and TRBJ2-7; D is ambiguous. Germline-derived CDR1 and CDR2 are SEHNR and FQNEAQ (reference sequence). This CDR3 is 12 amino acids long. With 2 bases removed from V and 9 bases from J, the gap between germline ends came to 11 bases. CDR3 sequence reads: CASSLSQMWQYF. The CDR3 nucleotides are TGTGCCAGCAGCTTATCCCAGATGTGGCAGTACTTC.

The CDR3 sequence is CASSRTGAAERFKREKLFF. The CDR3 nucleotides are TGTGCCAGCAGCCGGACAGGGGCCGCCGAAAGATTTAAGAGGGAAAAACTGTTTTTT. V usage is TRBV27 and J usage is TRBJ1-4, with TRBD1 matching over 9 bases. In germline, CDR1 is MNHEY, CDR2 SMNVEV (reference sequence). The CDR3 covers 19 residues. With 6 bases clipped from V and 8 bases from J, the junction kept 22 bases outside the gene matches.

The chain employs TRBV12-5 and TRBJ1-5; D call uncertain. Trimming stripped 1 base from V and 3 bases from J, with 7 bases between. The CDR3 runs to 14 residues. Germline V gives CDR1 LGHNT, CDR2 FRNRAP. The CDR3 protein is CASGLGQLNQPQHF. In DNA, the CDR3 is TGTGCTAGTGGTTTGGGACAACTCAATCAGCCCCAGCATTTT.

This clone was recorded only once. The chain combines TRBV30 with TRBJ1-2; 8 nucleotides align to TRBD1. The junction had 6 bases not matched to a gene; V was cut back by 5 bases and J by 7 bases. The CDR3 has 12 residues. The germline V gene encodes CDR1 GTSNPN and CDR2 SVGIG (reference sequence). The CDR3, as DNA: TGTGCCTGGGAGACAGGGGCTGGTGGCTACACCTTC. Its protein product is CAWETGAGGYTF.

The V gene is TRBV19, the J gene TRBJ1-2, with unresolved D. This CDR3 is 15 amino acids long. V was shortened by 3 bases and J by 0 bases, with 11 bases between the two germline ends. Germline values: CDR1 LNHDA, CDR2 SQIVND (reference sequence). The DNA of the CDR3 is TGTGCCAGTAGTATTTCGCGAGGTGCTAACTATGGCTACACCTTC. This encodes CASSISRGANYGYTF.

V is TRBV7-9 and J is TRBJ1-5; D unresolved. CDR3 length: 16 residues. Germline lookup yields CDR1 SEHNR and CDR2 FQNEAQ (reference sequence). Trimming pared 3 bases from V and 0 bases from J, leaving 12 bases between. The CDR3 region has the DNA TGTGCCAGCAGCTTTGGAGGTTGGGATAGCAATCAGCCCCAGCATTTT. It encodes CASSFGGWDSNQPQHF.

This clone was found a few times. The genes are TRBV7-8 and TRBJ1-3, with 7 bases fitting TRBD1. The V gene end was trimmed by 6 bases and the J gene end by 2 bases; junction bases not matched to a gene: 10. CDR1 SGHVS and CDR2 FQNEAQ come from the germline V gene. This CDR3 is built from 16 residues. CDR3 in DNA: TGTGCCAGCAGTTCTACAGGGGTCGTCACTGGAAACACCATATATTTT. Translation: CASSSTGVVTGNTIYF.

The V gene is TRBV19, the J gene TRBJ1-2; 10 bases fit TRBD1. This CDR3 region has 19 residues. V shed 5 bases, J shed 2 bases, and the junction held 17 bases outside the gene matches. Germline loops: CDR1 LNHDA, CDR2 SQIVND (reference sequence). The CDR3 coding sequence is TGTGCCAGTAGTGATCGGCGCCCGGGACAGGGGCCCGCCAACTATGGCTACACCTTC. Encoded protein: CASSDRRPGQGPANYGYTF.

The V and J genes are TRBV29-1 and TRBJ1-4, with D possibly matching TRBD1 (5 bases). V was trimmed by 6 bases and J by 7 bases, leaving 12 bases between them. Germline CDR1 reads SQVTM; CDR2 reads ANQGSEA. CDR3 length: 12 amino acids. The CDR3 bases are TGCAGCGTAGACAGCGGGGGTGAAAAACTGTTTTTT. It specifies CSVDSGGEKLFF.

The chain couples TRBV2 to TRBJ1-5; a weak D match, TRBD1 (6 bases). CDR1 and CDR2 (germline): SNHLY, FYNNEI. The CDR3 contains 15 residues. Trimming took off 6 bases at V and 4 bases at J, with 16 bases between the two ends. This CDR3 is CASRSTGFGNQPQHF. CDR3 nucleotide sequence: TGTGCCAGCAGAAGTACAGGGTTCGGGAATCAGCCCCAGCATTTT.

The chain employs TRBV4-1 and TRBJ1-2; D gene uncertain. There are 13 residues in the CDR3. With 1 base removed from V and 4 bases from J, the gap between germline ends came to 7 bases. Germline CDR1 is MGHRA and CDR2 is YSYEKL. CDR3 in amino acids: CASSQGQSYGYTF. Written as DNA, the CDR3 is TGCGCCAGCAGCCAAGGCCAGTCCTATGGCTACACCTTC.

The chain uses TRBV29-1 and TRBJ2-1; D perhaps matches TRBD2 (6 bases). Between the trimmed V and J ends, which lost 4 bases and 4 bases, there was a span of 14 bases. Germline CDR1 and CDR2: SQVTM and ANQGSEA. This CDR3 is 14 amino acids long. The CDR3: CSVAESGVYNEQFF. The CDR3 region has the DNA TGCAGCGTTGCGGAATCGGGGGTATACAATGAGCAGTTCTTC.

V usage is TRBV24-1 and J usage is TRBJ1-1, with 8 bases lining up with TRBD1. J lost 1 base, V lost 3 bases, and 0 bases had no gene match. Germline V CDR1 and CDR2: KGHDR, SFDVKD. This CDR3 comprises 14 residues. CDR3 in DNA: TGTGCCACCAGTGATGACAGGGGGAACACTGAAGCTTTCTTT. It codes for CATSDDRGNTEAFF.